This section outlines one TCR beta chain sequence together with its context. This sample is part of a study of shared T cell receptors in the human thymus. V dropped 4 bases and J dropped 3; count of bases not matched to a gene: 4. This CDR3 is 14 amino acids long. From germline, CDR1 is MDHEN and CDR2 SYDVKM. Produced via immunoSEQ multiplex PCR; TCRdb's table is partial and in-frame only. Altogether around 730,000 clones are present, approximately 85% being singletons, with the ten largest covering more than 0.01%. The same sample was also studied in work on human thymus T cells. That work adds: Donor material was obtained from healthy Finnish infants undergoing corrective surgery for congenital heart defects. Thymus was obtained from resections taken during corrective heart surgery. Thymic and blood repertoires appeared to display a bias in their usage of V and J genes. Thymic repertoires overlap heavily among unrelated individuals, related research has reported.

The specimen was thymocytes. The rearrangement links TRBV28 to TRBJ2-7; 9 bases line up with TRBD1. The receptor was isolated from a girl under three years old with a congenital heart defect. The CDR3 nucleotides are TGTGCCAGCAGTTCCATGGGACAGGGCTACGAGCAGTACTTC. Translating gives CASSSMGQGYEQYF.